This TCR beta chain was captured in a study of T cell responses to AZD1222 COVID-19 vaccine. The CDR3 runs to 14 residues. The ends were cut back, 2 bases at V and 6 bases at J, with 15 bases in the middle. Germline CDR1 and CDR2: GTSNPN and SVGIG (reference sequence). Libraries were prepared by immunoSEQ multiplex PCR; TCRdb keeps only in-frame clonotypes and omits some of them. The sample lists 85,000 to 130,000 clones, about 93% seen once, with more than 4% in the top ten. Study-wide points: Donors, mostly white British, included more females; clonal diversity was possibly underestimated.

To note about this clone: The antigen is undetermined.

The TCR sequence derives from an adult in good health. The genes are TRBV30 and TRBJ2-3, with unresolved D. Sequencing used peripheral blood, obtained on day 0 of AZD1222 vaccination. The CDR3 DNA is TGTGCCTGGAGTCCCCGGACGGCGTGGGATACGCAGTATTTT. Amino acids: CAWSPRTAWDTQYF.